This TCR beta chain was recorded in a study of coeliac disease. Study-wide background: Refractory coeliac disease type I meant no gluten-free diet response for over 12 months. Without high-resolution HLA typing, biased TRBV7-2 usage was queried. Findings and limits, study-wide: Active celiac intraepithelial and lamina propria samples had lower TRB and TRG clonality than control samples.

Libraries were prepared by immunoSEQ multiplex PCR; TCRdb keeps only in-frame clonotypes and omits some of them. The sample holds more than 3,000 clones, around 50% seen once. About this clone: The antigen remains unidentified.

With 1 base removed from V and 5 bases from J, the gap between germline ends came to 14 bases. Germline V CDR1 and CDR2: SGHTA, FQGNSA. The length of the CDR3 is 15 residues. The source material was intraepithelial lymphocytes from the gut. The V and J genes are TRBV7-2 and TRBJ1-1, with a tentative D call TRBD1 (6 bases). This clonotype was obtained from a woman aged 65 to 85 with celiac disease. CDR3 DNA sequence: TGTGCCAGCAGCTTAGGGGATGGGGGCAGGACTGAAGCTTTCTTT. Translation: CASSLGDGGRTEAFF.